Following are 27 T cell receptor beta chains from one sample sequenced in a study of neoadjuvant anti-PD-1 for oral cavity cancer. Produced via immunoSEQ multiplex PCR; TCRdb's table is partial and in-frame only. The top ten hold approximately 3% of the sample, which has approximately 12,000 clones, 67% seen once. Regarding time point: after neoadjuvant nivolumab, at surgical resection. Sequenced here: PBMCs, sampled after nivolumab (anti-PD-1) treatment. These receptors were taken from a person aged 35-80 years with oral cavity squamous cell carcinoma.

This chain links TRBV7-3 with TRBJ2-5; the D is unclear. This CDR3 comprises 12 residues. Germline values: CDR1 SGHTA, CDR2 FQGTGA. The V end lost 4 bases, the J end lost 5 bases, and 8 bases lay between the germline ends. The CDR3, as DNA: TGTGCCAGCAGCTACGCCTACGAGACCCAGTACTTC. It codes for CASSYAYETQYF.

In regard to this clone: Sequence at one end of the junction differs from germline and may be a read error. The rearrangement joins TRBV19 to TRBJ2-7, with TRBD2 as a possible D gene (6 bases). The CDR3 has 13 residues. Germline-derived CDR1 and CDR2 are LNHDA and SQIVND (reference sequence). The CDR3 reads CASSMGDSSEQYF. In DNA, the CDR3 is TGTGCCAGTAGTATGGGGGACTCCTCCGAGCAGTACTTC.

The chain joins TRBV13 to TRBJ1-1; TRBD1 matches at 8 bases. The ends lost 4 bases at V and 1 base at J; junction bases unmatched: 5. The germline CDR1 and CDR2 sequences are PRHDT and FYEKMQ (reference sequence). The CDR3 has 15 residues. CDR3 protein: CASSSPGTGNTEAFF. The CDR3 DNA follows: TGTGCCAGCAGCTCCCCTGGGACAGGGAACACTGAAGCTTTCTTT.

The chain recombines TRBV28 with TRBJ2-1; TRBD1 might be the D (5 bases). V lost 6 bases and J lost 7, with 10 bases in between. CDR3 size: 12 residues. Germline CDR1 MDHEN, CDR2 SYDVKM. The CDR3 region is CASSPDINEQFF. The CDR3 bases are TGTGCCAGCAGCCCGGACATTAATGAGCAGTTCTTC.

J is TRBJ2-7 and V is TRBV5-1; 7 nucleotides agree with TRBD2. V was pared by 4 bases and J by 1 base, with 14 bases of the junction left unmatched. CDR3 length: 17 amino acids. The germline V gene has CDR1 SGHRS and CDR2 YFSETQ. CDR3: CASSLHLGASGSYEQYF. As DNA, the CDR3 is TGCGCCAGCAGCCTGCACCTTGGGGCTAGCGGTTCCTACGAGCAGTACTTC.

The chain carries TRBV6-5 and TRBJ1-1; D possibly corresponds to TRBD1 (5 bases). CDR1 is MNHEY, CDR2 SVGAGI, per germline. Trimming stripped 5 bases from V and 10 bases from J, with 14 bases between. This CDR3 spans 12 amino acids. CDR3 sequence reads: CASSPDSGPAFF. The DNA for the CDR3 is TGTGCCAGCAGTCCAGACAGCGGTCCAGCTTTCTTT.

The V call is TRBV5-1, the J call TRBJ2-1, with TRBD2 matching over 12 bases. The CDR3 has 17 amino acids. In germline, CDR1 is SGHRS, CDR2 YFSETQ. The V and J ends lost 4 bases and 1 base, in that order; junction bases with no gene match: 6. CDR3 nucleotide sequence: TGCGCCAGCAGCCTGGGACTAGCGGGCCAATCCTACAATGAGCAGTTCTTC. Protein product: CASSLGLAGQSYNEQFF.

This chain links TRBV19 with TRBJ2-1, with TRBD2 identical over 8 bases. With 5 bases clipped from V and 3 bases from J, the junction kept 3 bases outside the gene matches. CDR1 LNHDA and CDR2 SQIVND come from the germline V gene (reference sequence). CDR3 length: 14 amino acids. The CDR3, as DNA: TGTGCCAGTAGTCGACTAGCGTTCTACAATGAGCAGTTCTTC. Translation gives CASSRLAFYNEQFF.

V and J are TRBV19 and TRBJ2-7; D is possibly TRBD1 (5 bases). Per germline, CDR1 LNHDA and CDR2 SQIVND (reference sequence). The CDR3 spans 13 residues. Deletions cut 5 bases from V and 1 base from J, with 9 bases between. Written as DNA, the CDR3 is TGTGCCAGTAGTTTTCAGGGATCCTACGAGCAGTACTTC. It yields the protein CASSFQGSYEQYF.

This clone was seen a handful of times. Here the CDR3 reads CASSKPGGFQPQHF. The CDR3 nucleotides read TGTGCCAGCAGCAAACCAGGGGGCTTTCAGCCCCAGCATTTT. J is TRBJ1-5 and V is TRBV28, with 8 nucleotides matching TRBD1. The CDR3 length is 14 residues. V dropped 6 bases and J dropped 6; count of bases not matched to a gene: 7. Germline CDR1 is MDHEN and CDR2 is SYDVKM.

CDR3 sequence (DNA): TGCAGTGCTAGTCTTCGAGAGACCCAGTACTTC. It translates to CSASLRETQYF. The chain recombines TRBV20-1 with TRBJ2-5, with unresolved D. The CDR3 has 11 amino acids. From germline, CDR1 is DFQATT and CDR2 SNEGSKA (reference sequence). Trimming stripped 3 bases from V and 4 bases from J, with 6 bases between.

The V call is TRBV14, the J call TRBJ2-1; D possibly corresponds to TRBD2 (6 bases). The CDR3 is made up of 15 amino acids. V shed 1 base and J shed 0 bases, with 7 bases lying between them. Per germline, CDR1 SGHDN and CDR2 FVKESK. The CDR3, as DNA: TGTGCCAGCAGCCAAGGTAGCGGCTCCTACAATGAGCAGTTCTTC. Its protein is CASSQGSGSYNEQFF.

The chain recombines TRBV5-4 with TRBJ2-1; 10 bases are a match to TRBD2. Per germline, CDR1 SGHNT and CDR2 YYREEE (reference sequence). J gave up 8 bases and V 9 bases, and 11 bases lay outside the gene matches. There are 14 residues in the CDR3. The CDR3 loop is CATSSGSPVDEQFF. The DNA for the CDR3 is TGTGCCACCTCTAGCGGGAGTCCCGTCGATGAGCAGTTCTTC.

The chain links TRBV29-1 to TRBJ2-7; D is uncertain. The CDR3 sequence is 11 residues long. V lost 6 bases and J 4 bases, leaving 10 bases between the germline ends. Germline V gene sequence: CDR1 SQVTM, CDR2 ANQGSEA. CDR3 bases: TGCAGCGTCCTAGTAGGTTACGAGCAGTACTTC. Residues: CSVLVGYEQYF.

This clone was detected a few times. The V call is TRBV6-5, the J call TRBJ1-2; TRBD1 aligns across 7 bases. The CDR3 has 13 residues. Germline V CDR1 and CDR2: MNHEY, SVGAGI. The J segment lost 8 bases and the V segment lost 7 bases, leaving 10 bases of the junction unmatched. The CDR3 sequence is CASMRQGGNGYTF. The CDR3 DNA reads as TGTGCCAGCATGAGACAGGGAGGGAACGGCTACACCTTC.

The rearrangement links TRBV30 to TRBJ1-1; D is unclear. The CDR3 runs to 14 residues. Trimming shortened V by 2 bases and J by 4 bases, and 14 bases separated the two germline ends. Germline loops: CDR1 GTSNPN, CDR2 SVGIG (reference sequence). CDR3 in amino acids: CAWSYSGVPTEAFF. CDR3 DNA: TGTGCCTGGAGTTATTCTGGAGTCCCCACTGAAGCTTTCTTT.

The chain recombines TRBV2 with TRBJ1-5; D gene ambiguous. The V gene's germline CDR1 is SNHLY and CDR2 FYNNEI. This CDR3 comprises 12 residues. Between the trimmed V and J ends, which lost 7 bases and 0 bases, there was a span of 4 bases. This CDR3 is CASKDSNQPQHF. In nucleotides, the CDR3 is TGTGCCAGCAAGGATAGCAATCAGCCCCAGCATTTT.

The table lists this clone with a count of one. This chain links TRBV30 with TRBJ2-5; no firm D call. CDR3 length equals 15 residues. V was cut by 0 bases and J by 1 base, with 12 bases left in between. Germline V lookup: CDR1 GTSNPN, CDR2 SVGIG (reference sequence). The CDR3 here is CAWSVIWAAQETQYF. CDR3 sequence (DNA): TGTGCCTGGAGTGTTATTTGGGCCGCCCAAGAGACCCAGTACTTC.

The genes are TRBV4-2 and TRBJ2-5; 7 nucleotides line up with TRBD1. The length of the CDR3 is 15 residues. CDR1 and CDR2 (germline): LGHNA, YNFKEQ. J was trimmed by 7 bases and V by 0 bases; bases with no gene match: 8. CDR3 coding DNA: TGTGCCAGCAGCCAAGATAAACAGGGGACGGGGACCCAGTACTTC. Its translation is CASSQDKQGTGTQYF.

This sequence joins TRBV2 and TRBJ1-3; possible D gene TRBD1, 5 bases. The ends were cut back, 9 bases at V and 0 bases at J, with 12 bases in the middle. This CDR3 is 14 amino acids long. Germline CDR1 SNHLY, CDR2 FYNNEI. CDR3 coding DNA: TGTGCCAGAGCGACAGAGAGCTCTGGAAACACCATATATTTT. Translation: CARATESSGNTIYF.

Here the CDR3 DNA reads TGTGCCAGCAGCTTAGGGGCGGCAGGGATTGGAGATACGCAGTATTTT. Amino acid sequence: CASSLGAAGIGDTQYF. V usage is TRBV11-2 and J usage is TRBJ2-3; possible D gene TRBD1, 5 bases. CDR1 is SGHAT, CDR2 FQNNGV, per germline. The CDR3 sequence is 16 residues long. V lost 1 base to trimming and J lost 5 bases, with 16 bases between them.

This chain joins TRBV30 and TRBJ2-7; TRBD1 matches at 10 bases. CDR1 GTSNPN and CDR2 SVGIG come from the germline V gene (reference sequence). CDR3 length: 13 amino acids. V was pared by 5 bases and J by 4 bases, with 5 bases of the junction left unmatched. The CDR3 DNA reads as TGTGCCTGGTCCGGGACAGGGGTATACGAGCAGTACTTC. This codes for CAWSGTGVYEQYF.

The chain combines TRBV11-2 with TRBJ2-2, with a possible D match to TRBD2 (6 bases). Germline CDR1 is SGHAT and CDR2 is FQNNGV. V lost 2 bases, J lost 3 bases, and 13 bases lay in between. CDR3 length: 16 residues. Here the CDR3 DNA reads TGTGCCAGCAGCTTACCCCCGCTAGCGCACACCGGGGAGCTGTTTTTT. Encoded protein: CASSLPPLAHTGELFF.

The chain couples TRBV14 to TRBJ1-2; 7 bases fit TRBD1. J lost 5 bases, V lost 1 base, and 10 bases had no gene match. Germline V gene sequence: CDR1 SGHDN, CDR2 FVKESK. The CDR3 totals 16 residues. The CDR3 here is CASSQAPQGQLYGYTF. CDR3 DNA sequence: TGTGCCAGCAGCCAAGCGCCCCAGGGACAGCTGTATGGCTACACCTTC.

This chain uses TRBV7-2 with TRBJ2-1; possibly TRBD1 or TRBD2 for D (5 bases each). Germline lookup yields CDR1 SGHTA and CDR2 FQGNSA. CDR3 length: 17 residues. V lost 2 bases to trimming and J lost 0 bases, with 14 bases between them. CDR3 protein: CASSLIGTTSSYNEQFF. CDR3 nucleotides: TGTGCCAGCAGCTTAATTGGGACGACGAGCTCCTACAATGAGCAGTTCTTC.

V usage is TRBV28 and J usage is TRBJ1-2, with 9 bases lining up with TRBD1. V lost 6 bases and J lost 8; bases outside the gene matches: 4. This CDR3 is built from 12 residues. Per germline, CDR1 MDHEN and CDR2 SYDVKM. The CDR3 DNA reads as TGTGCCAGCAGCACAGGGGGCCCAGGCTACACCTTC. It is translated as CASSTGGPGYTF.

The chain is built from TRBV6-5 and TRBJ1-4; TRBD1 might be the D (5 bases). The CDR3 contains 15 residues. The ends were cut back, 5 bases at V and 5 bases at J, with 15 bases in the middle. Germline V lookup: CDR1 MNHEY, CDR2 SVGAGI. The CDR3: CASSHFTGSNEKLFF. CDR3 nucleotide sequence: TGTGCCAGCAGTCACTTTACAGGTTCCAATGAAAAACTGTTTTTT.